This T cell receptor (beta chain) was recovered during a study of blood T cell repertoires in COVID-19. Turning to the study itself: COVID-19 samples from acute and convalescent phases originated in the United States, Italy and Spain. The analysed material was cDNA or gDNA that came from T cells, B-cell-depleted T cells, or PBMCs.

Authors' data handling: Using reference gene primer amplification, nucleated cell counts were estimated. Assay used: immunoSEQ multiplex PCR; TCRdb lists only in-frame clones, some missing. V and J calls and clone size are as listed in that table; D and trimming were resolved from the DNA. The data show 150,000 to 170,000 clones, with about 85% seen just once and roughly 0.62% held by the top ten. Trimming took 2 bases from V and 3 from J; bases not matched to a gene: 6. Germline CDR1 SGHTA, CDR2 FQGNSA. The CDR3 consists of 16 residues. During active infection, Seattle patients enrolled and were then monitored through disease.

Sample: peripheral blood. The chain has TRBV7-2 and TRBJ2-3, with 9 bases that match TRBD2. This sequence originates from a man between 60 and 70 years old with COVID-19, enrolled during active disease. CDR3 region: CASSLRAGGQTDTQYF. The CDR3 nucleotides read TGTGCCAGCAGCTTAAGGGCGGGGGGGCAAACAGATACGCAGTATTTT.